A selection of T cell receptor beta chains follows, all from one sample in a study of shared clonotypes between healthy human individuals. Generated by immunoSEQ multiplex PCR, the TCRdb table keeps only in-frame clones and is missing some. Here the sample spans around 2.1 million clones, roughly 91% being singletons. Sequencing input: naive CD8+ T cells from PBMCs. Receptor source: a man between 18 and 35 years old in good health. Some clones in this sample may be carry-over from other donors' samples. Each CDR3 is given with its conserved first and last residue. A D gene is named only where the DNA matches it firmly. Expanded clones are given a class, and other clones once, few, many or no size at all.

size | D | J | V | DNA | CDR3
- | TRBD2 | TRBJ2-1 | TRBV15 | TGTGCCACCACCCGATCTGATTGGACTAGCGGAGACCTCCGTGGTGAGCAGTTCTTC | CATTRSDWTSGDLRGEQFF
- | - | TRBJ2-2 | TRBV7-8 | TGTGCCAGCAGCTTACTGGTAACCGGGGAGCTGTTTTTT | CASSLLVTGELFF
- | TRBD1 | TRBJ2-7 | TRBV19 | TGTGCCAGTAGTATCTCGCCCACAGGGGGCTACGAGCAGTACTTC | CASSISPTGGYEQYF
- | - | TRBJ2-1 | TRBV15 | TGTGCCACCAGCACTAATAGGGCTGGGAACAATGAGCAGTTCTTC | CATSTNRAGNNEQFF
- | - | TRBJ2-5 | TRBV7-9 | TGTGCCAGCAGCCCTTCTCTGGACAGTCAAGAGACCCAGTACTTC | CASSPSLDSQETQYF
- | TRBD1 | TRBJ2-7 | TRBV19 | TGTGCCAGTAGTGCCCGGGACAGGGGGGCACGCTCCTACGAGCAGTACTTC | CASSARDRGARSYEQYF
few | - | TRBJ2-1 | TRBV12-2 | TGTGCAAGTCGCTTAGGTCGGGCTAGCGGGCGTACCTACAATGAGCAGTTCTTC | CASRLGRASGRTYNEQFF
- | - | TRBJ1-1 | TRBV19 | TGTGCCAGTAGTATGTATTGGAACACTGAAGCTTTCTTT | CASSMYWNTEAFF
- | TRBD1 | TRBJ2-1 | TRBV29-1 | TGCAGCGTTGATGGGACAGTTTACAATGAGCAGTTCTTC | CSVDGTVYNEQFF
- | - | TRBJ1-2 | TRBV11-2 | TGTGCCAGCAGCTTAGATGGTGAAGGGGAGGACTATGGCTACACCTTC | CASSLDGEGEDYGYTF
- | - | TRBJ2-7 | TRBV9 | TGTGCCAGCAGCCCAAGATCGCGCGGGGGCTCGGACGAGCAGTACTTC | CASSPRSRGGSDEQYF
- | - | TRBJ2-3 | TRBV4-1 | TGCGCCAGCAGCCCAGGACTGATCACAGATACGCAGTATTTT | CASSPGLITDTQYF
- | - | TRBJ2-7 | TRBV11-2 | TGTGCCAGCAGCTTAGGCGGCACAATCATACACTACGAGCAGTACTTC | CASSLGGTIIHYEQYF
- | - | TRBJ1-5 | TRBV27 | TGTGCCAGCAGTCAAGTCGGGACACCGGATAATCAGCCCCAGCATTTT | CASSQVGTPDNQPQHF
- | - | TRBJ2-5 | TRBV11-2 | TGTGCCAGCAGCTTAGTCGGGGCCGGGGAGACCCAGTACTTC | CASSLVGAGETQYF
once | - | TRBJ2-7 | TRBV11-2 | TGTGCCAGCAGCTTCGAGCCCCCCTACGAGCAGTACTTC | CASSFEPPYEQYF
- | - | TRBJ2-2 | TRBV27 | TGTGCCAGCAGATCTCTCACGGAGGCGAACACCGGGGAGCTGTTTTTT | CASRSLTEANTGELFF
- | - | TRBJ2-7 | TRBV5-6 | TGTGCCAGCAGCTTGGTGGGACTGAACTACGAGCAGTACTTC | CASSLVGLNYEQYF
once | - | TRBJ1-1 | TRBV9 | TGTGCCAGCAGCGTAGGTTCCGGGGTTGGGGCTGAAGCTTTCTTT | CASSVGSGVGAEAFF
- | - | TRBJ2-3 | TRBV19 | TGTGCCAGTAGTATTCCAGGGTGGGGAGATACGCAGTATTTT | CASSIPGWGDTQYF
- | - | TRBJ2-7 | TRBV4-2 | TGTGCCAGCAGCCAAGATCCGGGGGATTACGAGCAGTACTTC | CASSQDPGDYEQYF
- | - | TRBJ2-7 | TRBV29-1 | TGCAGCGTTGTTGGGCCCAGGGATATCGGGTACGAGCAGTACTTC | CSVVGPRDIGYEQYF
- | - | TRBJ2-3 | TRBV7-6 | TGTGCCAGCAGCTTAGTCGGAGATACGCAGTATTTT | CASSLVGDTQYF
- | - | TRBJ2-7 | TRBV6-6 | TGTGCCACAAGAACAGGACTTTACGAGCAGTACTTC | CATRTGLYEQYF
once | - | TRBJ1-1 | TRBV28 | TGTGCCAGCAGCTTCGATATGAACACTGAAGCTTTCTTT | CASSFDMNTEAFF
- | TRBD1 | TRBJ1-1 | TRBV28 | TGTGCCAGCAGTTACCCCGGGACAGAGTCTGAAGCTTTCTTT | CASSYPGTESEAFF
- | - | TRBJ1-1 | TRBV5-1 | TGCGCCAGCAGACCTGACGACGGGAACACTGAAGCTTTCTTT | CASRPDDGNTEAFF
- | TRBD2 | TRBJ2-7 | TRBV28 | TGTGCCAGCAGCTCTAGCGGGAGCAGGCCTGGGGAGCAGTACTTC | CASSSSGSRPGEQYF
- | - | TRBJ1-1 | TRBV5-1 | TGCGCCAGCAGCTTGGCTTCAGGGGTCGCTGAAGCTTTCTTT | CASSLASGVAEAFF
- | TRBD2 | TRBJ2-3 | TRBV11-2 | TGTGCCAGCAGCTTATGGTTCCGTAGCGGGAGACCAGATACGCAGTATTTT | CASSLWFRSGRPDTQYF